The 8 T cell receptor beta chains reported below all come from one sample, sequenced in a study of PD-1 blockade in classical Hodgkin lymphoma (dated by TCRdb to 2020 to 2021). The time point label here, explained by the study, means: newly diagnosed, previously untreated cHL patient sample. Library prep was done by the immunoSEQ multiplex PCR assay. The immuneACCESS repertoire file appears here via TCRdb, limited to in-frame rearrangements. These files lack a portion of the clones; in checked studies, under half of the deficit traces to unresolved V genes, and the cause of the others is not known. The sample table shows 47,000 or so clones, and just over 90% are seen once. About 5.3% of the sample lies in the top ten. The sequenced material came from peripheral blood mononuclear cells (PBMCs). The receptors were gathered from a human donor with classical Hodgkin lymphoma.

The gene calls are TRBV19 and TRBJ1-4; 7 bases fit TRBD1. Germline values: CDR1 LNHDA, CDR2 SQIVND (reference sequence). There are 16 residues in the CDR3. V lost 7 bases, J lost 0 bases, and 8 bases stayed unmatched. CDR3 coding DNA: TGTGCCAGTAAGGGGGACAGCCGTGCAACTAATGAAAAACTGTTTTTT. This codes for CASKGDSRATNEKLFF.

This sequence joins TRBV6-1 and TRBJ1-3; 9 nucleotides match TRBD1. Germline CDR1 reads MNHNS; CDR2 reads SASEGT. Losses at the gene ends were 4 bases for V and 1 base for J; bases not matched to a gene: 5. The CDR3 runs to 16 residues. CDR3 sequence: CASSAQGANSGNTIYF. CDR3 nucleotides: TGTGCCAGCAGTGCACAGGGGGCGAATTCTGGAAACACCATATATTTT.

V usage is TRBV28 and J usage is TRBJ2-5, with TRBD2 matching 7 bases. J lost 12 bases, V lost 6 bases, and 10 bases had no gene match. CDR1 MDHEN and CDR2 SYDVKM come from the germline V gene. The CDR3 covers 12 residues. CDR3 sequence reads: CASSELGLAEYF. The CDR3 DNA reads as TGTGCCAGCAGCGAGCTGGGGCTAGCGGAGTACTTC.

This chain connects TRBV9 to TRBJ1-2, with 9 nucleotides matching TRBD1. Per germline, CDR1 SGDLS and CDR2 YYNGEE. The CDR3 is 14 amino acids. V lost 0 bases and J lost 4; bases outside the gene matches: 1. The CDR3 region has the DNA TGTGCCAGCAGCGTAGAGGACAGGGGCTATGGCTACACCTTC. Translation gives CASSVEDRGYGYTF. Drawing the rest from reference TRBV9 and TRBJ1-2, the complete variable domain is DSGVTQTPKHLITATGQRVTLRCSPRSGDLSVYWYQQSLDQGLQFLIQYYNGEERAKGNILERFSAQQFPDLHSELNLSSLELGDSALYFCASSVEDRGYGYTFGSGTRLTVV.

The gene calls are TRBV10-3 and TRBJ2-1; TRBD2 agrees at 15 bases. The CDR3 spans 19 residues. The V and J ends lost 3 bases and 4 bases, in that order; junction bases with no gene match: 10. Germline loops: CDR1 ENHRY, CDR2 SYGVKD. The CDR3, as DNA: TGTGCCATCAGTGACCCCGGACTAGCGGGAGGGAAAGGGTACAATGAGCAGTTCTTC. This sequence encodes CAISDPGLAGGKGYNEQFF.

The chain joins TRBV9 to TRBJ2-6; D uncertain. Between the trimmed V and J ends, which lost 1 base and 0 bases, there was a span of 11 bases. This CDR3 region has 17 residues. Germline V gene lookup returns CDR1 SGDLS and CDR2 YYNGEE. This CDR3 reads CASSVLGHLSGANVLTF. The CDR3 nucleotides are TGTGCCAGCAGCGTATTAGGGCACCTCTCTGGGGCCAACGTCCTGACTTTC.

The gene calls are TRBV7-9 and TRBJ1-1; 7 bases are a match to TRBD1. The germline CDR1 and CDR2 sequences are SEHNR and FQNEAQ (reference sequence). CDR3 length: 16 amino acids. The V segment lost 3 bases and the J segment 7 bases; nucleotides outside the gene matches: 14. The DNA of the CDR3 is TGTGCCAGCAGCTTGTCTATAGGAGGGGGCGAATATGAAGCTTTCTTT. Residues: CASSLSIGGGEYEAFF.

The V gene is TRBV29-1, the J gene TRBJ1-1, with D tentatively TRBD1 (5 bases). Trimming removed 3 bases from V and 8 bases from J, with 10 bases in between. Germline V CDR1 and CDR2: SQVTM, ANQGSEA. CDR3 size: 11 residues. In DNA, the CDR3 is TGCAGCGTTGACGACAGAAAGGAAGCTTTCTTT. This translates into CSVDDRKEAFF.